This TCR beta chain was recorded in a study of response to subunit inactivated influenza vaccine. Findings of the study overall: Each seasonal influenza vaccination recruits few new T cells, the authors suggested.

MiXCR was run by TCRdb on the RT-PCR reads, yielding one entry per CDR3 protein. The table records approximately 500,000 distinct CDR3 sequences, approximately 12% of them present only once. The germline gives CDR1 SGHTA, CDR2 FQGNSA. The length of the CDR3 is 14 residues. Deletions cut 1 base from V and 7 bases from J, with 13 bases between. This clonotype has only a few counts. The target antigen is unknown. This clonotype was obtained from a man aged 45-65 years who received an inactivated influenza vaccine. The material sequenced was PBMCs from blood, taken 45 days after vaccination. The chain recombines TRBV7-2 with TRBJ1-1; D not certain. The CDR3 loop is CASSLVRIRGEAFF. CDR3 DNA: TGTGCCAGCAGCTTAGTTCGGATCCGGGGTGAAGCTTTCTTT.